This entry is about one TCR beta chain. V lost 0 bases to trimming and J lost 7 bases; unmatched junction nucleotides: 8. Germline V gives CDR1 SGHRS, CDR2 YFSETQ. The CDR3 has 16 residues. This sample was included in a study of shared clonotypes between healthy human individuals. Some clones are missing from TCRdb's copy, which holds only in-frame ones; the method was immunoSEQ multiplex PCR. Among some 2,000,000 clones listed, about 95% were seen once. The origin of this receptor is a man aged 18 to 30 in good health. The sequencing sample was made of naive CD4+ T cells sorted from blood. Subset defined: CD45RA+ positively selected. The chain joins TRBV5-1 to TRBJ1-4; 8 positions agree with TRBD1. For the CDR3, the DNA is TGCGCCAGCAGCTTGGCCCGGGACAGGCTTTCTGAAAAACTGTTTTTT. It encodes CASSLARDRLSEKLFF.